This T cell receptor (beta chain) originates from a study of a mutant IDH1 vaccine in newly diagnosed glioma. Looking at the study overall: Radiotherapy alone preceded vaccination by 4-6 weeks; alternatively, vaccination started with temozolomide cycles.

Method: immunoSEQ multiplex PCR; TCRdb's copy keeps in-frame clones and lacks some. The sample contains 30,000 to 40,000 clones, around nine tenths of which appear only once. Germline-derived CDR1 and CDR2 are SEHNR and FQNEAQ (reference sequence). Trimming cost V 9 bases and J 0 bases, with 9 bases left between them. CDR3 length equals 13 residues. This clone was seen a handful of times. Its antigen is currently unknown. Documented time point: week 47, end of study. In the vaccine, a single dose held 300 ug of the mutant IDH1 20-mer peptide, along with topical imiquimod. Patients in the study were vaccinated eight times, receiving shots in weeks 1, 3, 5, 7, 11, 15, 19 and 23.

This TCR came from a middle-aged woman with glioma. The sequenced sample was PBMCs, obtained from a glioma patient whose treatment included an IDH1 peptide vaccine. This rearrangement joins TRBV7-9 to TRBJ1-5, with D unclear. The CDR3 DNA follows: TGTGCCAGGCCACGTGGTAGCAATCAGCCCCAGCATTTT. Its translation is CARPRGSNQPQHF.